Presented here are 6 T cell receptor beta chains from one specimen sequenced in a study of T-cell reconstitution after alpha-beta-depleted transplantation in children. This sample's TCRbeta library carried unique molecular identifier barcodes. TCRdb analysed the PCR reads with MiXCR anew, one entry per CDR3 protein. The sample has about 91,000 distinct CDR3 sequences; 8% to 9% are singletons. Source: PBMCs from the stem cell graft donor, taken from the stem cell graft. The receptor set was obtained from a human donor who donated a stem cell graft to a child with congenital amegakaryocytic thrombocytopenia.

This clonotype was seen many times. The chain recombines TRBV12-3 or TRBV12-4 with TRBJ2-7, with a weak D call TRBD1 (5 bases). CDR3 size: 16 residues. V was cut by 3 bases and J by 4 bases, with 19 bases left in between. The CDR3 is CASSFRQGLLPYEQYF. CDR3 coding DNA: TGTGCCAGCAGTTTTCGCCAGGGCTTACTACCGTACGAGCAGTACTTC.

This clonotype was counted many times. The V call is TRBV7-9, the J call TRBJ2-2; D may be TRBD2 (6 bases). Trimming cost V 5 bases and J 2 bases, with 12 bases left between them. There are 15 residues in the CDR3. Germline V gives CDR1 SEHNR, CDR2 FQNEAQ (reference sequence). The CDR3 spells CASSAAGPNTGELFF. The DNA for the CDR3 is TGTGCCAGCAGCGCCGCGGGACCTAACACCGGGGAGCTGTTTTTT. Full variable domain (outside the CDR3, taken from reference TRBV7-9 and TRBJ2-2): DTGVSQNPRHKITKRGQNVTFRCDPISEHNRLYWYRQTLGQGPEFLTYFQNEAQLEKSRLLSDRFSAERPKGSFSTLEIQRTEQGDSAMYLCASSAAGPNTGELFFGEGSRLTVL.

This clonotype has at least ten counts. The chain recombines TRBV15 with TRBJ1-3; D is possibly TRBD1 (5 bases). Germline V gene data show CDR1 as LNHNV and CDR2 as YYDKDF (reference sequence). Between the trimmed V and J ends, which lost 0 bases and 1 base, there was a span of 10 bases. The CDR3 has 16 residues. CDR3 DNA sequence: TGTGCCACCAGCAGAGATCCCAGGGCATCTGGAAACACCATATATTTT. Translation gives CATSRDPRASGNTIYF.

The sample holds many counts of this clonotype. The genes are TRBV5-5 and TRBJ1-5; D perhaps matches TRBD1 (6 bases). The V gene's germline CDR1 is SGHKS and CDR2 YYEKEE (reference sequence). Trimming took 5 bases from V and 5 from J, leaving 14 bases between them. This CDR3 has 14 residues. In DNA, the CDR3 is TGTGCCAGCAGTCTGGGACAACTAGATCAGCCCCAGCATTTT. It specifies CASSLGQLDQPQHF.

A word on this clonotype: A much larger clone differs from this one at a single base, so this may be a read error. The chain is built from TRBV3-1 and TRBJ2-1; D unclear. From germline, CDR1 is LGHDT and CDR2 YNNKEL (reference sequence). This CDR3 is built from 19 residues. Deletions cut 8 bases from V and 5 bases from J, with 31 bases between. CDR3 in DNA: TGTGCCAGCTGTTTGACGTCGATCCTCCAGAGAAGTTTTCACAATGAGCAGTTCTTC. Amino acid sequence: CASCLTSILQRSFHNEQFF.

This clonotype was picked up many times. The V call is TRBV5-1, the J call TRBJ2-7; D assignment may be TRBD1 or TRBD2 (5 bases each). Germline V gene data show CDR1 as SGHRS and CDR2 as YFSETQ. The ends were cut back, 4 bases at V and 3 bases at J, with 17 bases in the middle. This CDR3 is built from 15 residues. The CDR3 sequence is CASSRYGTDLYEQYF. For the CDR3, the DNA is TGCGCCAGCAGCCGATACGGGACCGACCTCTACGAGCAGTACTTC.